This T cell receptor (beta chain) was documented in a study of cytomegalovirus exposure and HLA in healthy donors. Study overall: The study placed around 80% of its 398 genotyped donors in the Caucasian-associated ancestry cluster.

PCR employed 60 Vbeta and 13 Jbeta primers. Per the original methods: In a later analysis, of around 85 million unique beta chains, some 10 million appeared in at least two donors. Clones were read by immunoSEQ multiplex PCR, and TCRdb kept only the in-frame ones, dropping some. V and J calls and clone size are those listed in that table; D and trimming were worked out from the DNA. The table has some 110,000 clones, about 62% seen once. Broader study findings: Trimming of TCR beta V- and J-genes showed a link, identified in a later analysis, to a missense DCLRE1C variant.

From germline, CDR1 is SGHVS and CDR2 FQNEAQ. The CDR3 covers 17 residues. V trimming: 8 bases; J trimming: 0 bases; junction bases outside the gene matches: 12. Note on this clone: What it binds is not known.

This clonotype was obtained from a woman in her 40s in good health and CMV-seropositive. The gene calls are TRBV7-8 and TRBJ2-7; 11 bases agree with TRBD2. Sequenced sample: PBMCs. The CDR3 protein is CASVRTSGSISSYEQYF. The DNA of the CDR3 is TGTGCCAGCGTCCGGACTAGCGGGTCTATAAGCTCCTACGAGCAGTACTTC. Supplemented by reference TRBV7-8 and TRBJ2-7, the full variable domain reads GAGVSQSPRYKVAKRGQDVALRCDPISGHVSLFWYQQALGQGPEFLTYFQNEAQLDKSGLPSDRFFAERPEGSVSTLKIQRTQQEDSAVYLCASVRTSGSISSYEQYFGPGTRLTVT.